This entry lists 21 T cell receptor beta chains sequenced from one sample in a study of blood T cells in healthy people across ages. It was with a sample-barcoded 5' primer and a J-beta primer mix that a second PCR of about 6 to 11 cycles was run. TCRdb analysed the 5' RACE reads with MiXCR anew, one entry per CDR3 protein. The sample includes a few hundred thousand distinct CDR3 sequences, around a quarter of them seen just once. These data were also reused for a study on T cells of mothers and their children.

What was sequenced was blood. Source of these receptors: a boy aged 2 to 10 in good health.

The chain employs TRBV4-2 and TRBJ2-5; TRBD2 aligns across 7 bases. The J call is in doubt because the DNA end fits TRBJ2-1 better. Germline V gene data show CDR1 as LGHNA and CDR2 as YNFKEQ. This CDR3 comprises 15 residues. CDR3 nucleotides: TGTGCCAGCAGCCAAGTCAGCGGGGACTACAATGAGCAGTTCTTC. Its translation: CASSQVSGDYNEQFF.

The gene calls are TRBV3-1 and TRBJ1-1; 8 positions agree with TRBD1. The germline V gene encodes CDR1 LGHDT and CDR2 YNNKEL (reference sequence). This CDR3 region has 12 residues. V was clipped by 10 bases and J by 8 bases; unmatched bases: 9. As DNA, the CDR3 is TGTGCCACCTTCCCGGGACAGGTCGAAGCTTTCTTT. Translated, it gives CATFPGQVEAFF.

This clonotype was detected only a few times. The chain links TRBV6-2 or TRBV6-3 to TRBJ2-3; D ambiguous. The CDR3 contains 11 residues. Trimming shortened V by 2 bases and J by 6 bases, and 3 bases separated the two germline ends. The germline CDR1 and CDR2 sequences are MNHEY and SVGEGT. The CDR3 DNA sequence: TGTGCCAGCAGTTACAAGGATACGCAGTATTTT. This encodes CASSYKDTQYF.

The sample holds a few counts of this clonotype. The chain employs TRBV27 and TRBJ1-4, with D tentatively TRBD1 (5 bases). Germline CDR1 and CDR2: MNHEY and SMNVEV (reference sequence). Deletions cut 5 bases from V and 8 bases from J, with 18 bases between. The CDR3 totals 15 residues. The CDR3 sequence: CASSPRWVEGEKLFF. Here the CDR3 DNA reads TGTGCCAGCAGTCCCCGTTGGGTGGAGGGGGAAAAACTGTTTTTT.

V is TRBV12-3 or TRBV12-4 and J is TRBJ1-2, with 9 nucleotides matching TRBD1. V lost 5 bases, J lost 8 bases, and 6 bases stayed unmatched. This CDR3 is 13 amino acids long. The CDR3 nucleotides read TGTGCCAGCAGTCTACAGGGGGCGTTGGGCTACACCTTC. It specifies CASSLQGALGYTF.

The chain is built from TRBV14 and TRBJ2-2; D possibly matches TRBD1 or TRBD2 (6 bases each). This CDR3 is built from 17 residues. Germline assignment: CDR1 SGHDN and CDR2 FVKESK. V dropped 3 bases and J dropped 0 bases, with 14 bases sitting between them. The CDR3 coding sequence is TGTGCCAGCAGCCAGGGGGGACATATGTCGAACACCGGGGAGCTGTTTTTT. It translates to CASSQGGHMSNTGELFF.

This chain connects TRBV9 to TRBJ1-2; D possibly corresponds to TRBD1 (5 bases). V lost 6 bases to trimming and J lost 8 bases, with 14 bases between them. Per germline, CDR1 SGDLS and CDR2 YYNGEE. The CDR3 is made up of 12 amino acids. The CDR3 DNA follows: TGTGCCAGCACCGACATGGGGGGAGGCTACACCTTC. It codes for CASTDMGGGYTF.

This clonotype was seen a few times. V and J are TRBV20-1 and TRBJ2-5, with 10 bases that match TRBD2. V shed 3 bases and J 5 bases; nucleotides not matched to a gene: 9. The CDR3 spans 15 residues. Germline CDR1 DFQATT, CDR2 SNEGSKA (reference sequence). The CDR3: CSARLAGAPRETQYF. The CDR3 nucleotides read TGCAGTGCTAGGCTAGCGGGGGCCCCGAGGGAGACCCAGTACTTC.

The rearrangement uses TRBV7-6 and TRBJ2-3; D gene unclear. The germline V gene has CDR1 SGHVS and CDR2 FNYEAQ. V was pared by 5 bases and J by 4 bases, with 16 bases between. The CDR3 runs to 15 residues. The CDR3 protein is CASSPSGADPDTQYF. CDR3 DNA: TGTGCCAGCAGCCCCTCGGGCGCCGACCCAGATACGCAGTATTTT.

This clonotype was counted only a few times. The chain is built from TRBV9 and TRBJ2-1; 16 bases agree with TRBD2. This CDR3 contains 20 residues. The trim removed 1 base at V and 5 bases at J, leaving 12 bases unmatched. The germline CDR1 and CDR2 sequences are SGDLS and YYNGEE. The CDR3 spells CASSVQGLAGGPGENNEQFF. The CDR3 nucleotides read TGTGCCAGCAGCGTACAGGGACTAGCGGGGGGGCCGGGGGAGAACAATGAGCAGTTCTTC.

This clonotype appeared a few times. This chain joins TRBV14 and TRBJ2-7, with D uncertain. Germline loops: CDR1 SGHDN, CDR2 FVKESK. The CDR3 runs to 12 residues. Trimming took off 4 bases at V and 2 bases at J, with 6 bases between the two ends. The CDR3 bases are TGTGCCAGCAGCCCGCCCACCTACGAGCAGTACTTC. This sequence encodes CASSPPTYEQYF.

This chain links TRBV20-1 with TRBJ2-5, with D possibly being TRBD1 or TRBD2 (5 bases each). The CDR3 runs 14 residues. Per the germline V gene, CDR1 is DFQATT and CDR2 is SNEGSKA (reference sequence). Trimming took off 6 bases at V and 5 bases at J, with 19 bases between the two ends. The CDR3 nucleotides are TGCAGTGCCCCCCGGGACCGGAACCTGGAGACCCAGTACTTC. Protein: CSAPRDRNLETQYF.

This clonotype was observed a few times. The CDR3 region is CASSSPGQGQNEKLFF. Here the CDR3 DNA reads TGTGCCAGCAGTTCCCCGGGACAGGGGCAGAATGAAAAACTGTTTTTT. This rearrangement joins TRBV27 to TRBJ1-4, with 10 bases identical to TRBD1. The junction had 7 bases not matched to a gene; V was cut back by 4 bases and J by 5 bases. This CDR3 spans 16 amino acids. Per germline, CDR1 MNHEY and CDR2 SMNVEV (reference sequence).

The chain uses TRBV13 and TRBJ1-2; 10 nucleotides line up with TRBD1. The germline CDR1 and CDR2 sequences are PRHDT and FYEKMQ (reference sequence). J was trimmed by 8 bases and V by 5 bases; bases with no gene match: 8. The CDR3 has 14 residues. This CDR3 reads CASSPGTGVAGYTF. The CDR3 DNA follows: TGTGCCAGCAGCCCCGGGACAGGGGTTGCAGGCTACACCTTC.

This clonotype was seen a handful of times. The V gene is TRBV3-1, the J gene TRBJ2-5; D may match TRBD1 or TRBD2 (5 bases each). Germline assignment: CDR1 LGHDT and CDR2 YNNKEL (reference sequence). Deletions cut 7 bases from V and 2 bases from J, with 14 bases between. This CDR3 region has 14 residues. The CDR3 region is CASTTRGGQETQYF. The DNA of the CDR3 is TGTGCCAGCACCACTAGGGGCGGACAAGAGACCCAGTACTTC.

Comment on this clonotype: The junction does not match germline at one end; this may be a read error. The V call is TRBV20-1, the J call TRBJ1-4, with 7 bases identical to TRBD1. CDR3 length: 13 amino acids. Germline lookup yields CDR1 DFQATT and CDR2 SNEGSKA (reference sequence). The CDR3 DNA reads TGCAGTGCTAGAGAACAGGGGAATGGAAAACTGTTTTTT. Protein: CSAREQGNGKLFF.

The rearrangement uses TRBV7-9 and TRBJ2-1; D assignment may be TRBD1 or TRBD2 (6 bases each). V was cut by 1 base and J by 8 bases, with 15 bases left in between. This CDR3 contains 15 residues. The germline V gene has CDR1 SEHNR and CDR2 FQNEAQ (reference sequence). The CDR3 bases are TGTGCCAGCAGCTTAGTCGGGGGCCGCTCGGATGAGCAGTTCTTC. Translating it yields CASSLVGGRSDEQFF.

This clonotype has only a few counts. This rearrangement joins TRBV29-1 to TRBJ2-4; 14 nucleotides match TRBD2. The V gene's germline CDR1 is SQVTM and CDR2 ANQGSEA. This CDR3 region has 15 residues. The ends lost 2 bases at V and 7 bases at J; junction bases unmatched: 4. CDR3 region: CSVEQGLAGANIQYF. The CDR3 region has the DNA TGCAGCGTTGAACAGGGACTAGCGGGAGCGAACATTCAGTACTTC.

This clonotype was detected a few times. The gene calls are TRBV29-1 and TRBJ2-5; 10 nucleotides line up with TRBD2. The DNA end lines up better with TRBJ2-7; the J call may be wrong. Germline CDR1 and CDR2: SQVTM and ANQGSEA. There are 16 residues in the CDR3. The chain's CDR3 is CSVEGLRTSGDYEQYF. The DNA for the CDR3 is TGCAGCGTTGAAGGTTTACGCACTAGCGGGGACTACGAGCAGTACTTC.

This clonotype has just a few counts. J is TRBJ2-7 and V is TRBV3-1, with D possibly matching TRBD1 (6 bases). The CDR3 extends over 15 amino acids. CDR1 and CDR2 from the germline V gene are LGHDT and YNNKEL (reference sequence). The V end lost 4 bases, the J end lost 3 bases, and 16 bases lay between the germline ends. The CDR3 DNA reads as TGTGCCAGCAGCCGCACGGGGCAGGGGTACTACGAGCAGTACTTC. Its translation is CASSRTGQGYYEQYF.

This clonotype was picked up many times. J is TRBJ1-2 and V is TRBV7-6; D gene unclear. V lost 1 base and J lost 0, with 9 bases in between. CDR3 length equals 15 residues. Germline V gives CDR1 SGHVS, CDR2 FNYEAQ. Here the CDR3 DNA reads TGTGCCAGCAGCTTAGAGACCGGGCCTAACTATGGCTACACCTTC. Translation gives CASSLETGPNYGYTF.